These T cell receptor beta chains were read from a single sample in a study of post-analysis software for immune sequencing data. TCRdb reprocessed the PCR reads with MiXCR, giving one entry per CDR3 protein. The sample gives over 250,000 distinct CDR3 sequences, 36% of which show up once; 4.5% to 5.5% is in the top ten. Sequences were obtained from blood. These receptors came from a girl between 10 and 17 years old with multiple sclerosis. The conserved cysteine and the conserved F or W are not part of the CDR3 here.

j_call: TRBJ1-2
v_call: TRBV6-5
cdr3_aa: ASSSGTVYGYT

j_call: TRBJ2-3
v_call: TRBV12-3/TRBV12-4
cdr3_aa: ASSSGTSDTSTDTQY

j_call: TRBJ2-5
v_call: TRBV7-9
cdr3_aa: ATSAGGETQY

j_call: TRBJ1-1
v_call: TRBV29-1
cdr3_aa: SVGQGFGNTEAF

j_call: TRBJ1-4
v_call: TRBV9
cdr3_aa: ASSPSSNEKLF

j_call: TRBJ2-5
v_call: TRBV11-2
cdr3_aa: ASSDPGGTETQY

j_call: TRBJ1-5
v_call: TRBV20-1
cdr3_aa: SARDPQTGYQPQH

j_call: TRBJ2-3
v_call: TRBV7-2
cdr3_aa: ASSWRTSTDTQY

j_call: TRBJ1-2
v_call: TRBV29-1
cdr3_aa: SVERDRRSGGYT

j_call: TRBJ2-5
v_call: TRBV13
cdr3_aa: ASSFVGLAGVGETQY

j_call: TRBJ1-1
v_call: TRBV5-1
cdr3_aa: ASSWAVGGAGGTEAF

j_call: TRBJ2-1
v_call: TRBV11-2
cdr3_aa: ASSSRPAGYNEQF

j_call: TRBJ2-7
v_call: TRBV6-5
cdr3_aa: ASSSSLVQY

j_call: TRBJ2-3
v_call: TRBV4-2
cdr3_aa: ASSQDSRGLSTDTQY

j_call: TRBJ2-4
v_call: TRBV20-1
cdr3_aa: SASGLLAKNIQY

j_call: TRBJ2-1
v_call: TRBV27
cdr3_aa: ASSLGTRNEQF

j_call: TRBJ2-1
v_call: TRBV7-2
cdr3_aa: ASSLSGYSYEQF

j_call: TRBJ1-1
v_call: TRBV5-5
cdr3_aa: ASSLVDENTEAF

j_call: TRBJ2-2
v_call: TRBV7-9
cdr3_aa: ASRTGELF

j_call: TRBJ2-3
v_call: TRBV28
cdr3_aa: ASSTTRLAGGADTQY

j_call: TRBJ2-1
v_call: TRBV5-1
cdr3_aa: ASSLSGFNEQF

j_call: TRBJ2-3
v_call: TRBV10-3
cdr3_aa: AIGASGGTGTDTQY

j_call: TRBJ1-1
v_call: TRBV20-1
cdr3_aa: SATTGTGGEAF

j_call: TRBJ2-1
v_call: TRBV7-9
cdr3_aa: ASSLTVWVGTSSYNEQF

j_call: TRBJ2-7
v_call: TRBV6-1
cdr3_aa: ASSSGGRYEQY

j_call: TRBJ2-5
v_call: TRBV3-1
cdr3_aa: ASSQDLDRIRATQY

j_call: TRBJ2-2
v_call: TRBV12-3/TRBV12-4
cdr3_aa: ASSLRELF

j_call: TRBJ2-5
v_call: TRBV7-2
cdr3_aa: ASSLDSAWETQY

j_call: TRBJ2-6
v_call: TRBV28
cdr3_aa: ASSSRVSNVLT

j_call: TRBJ2-5
v_call: TRBV20-1
cdr3_aa: SASGTLGETQY

j_call: TRBJ2-3
v_call: TRBV20-1
cdr3_aa: SARDLGQGTADTQY

j_call: .
v_call: TRBV5-1
cdr3_aa: ASSLVPGARETQY

j_call: TRBJ2-1
v_call: TRBV20-1
cdr3_aa: SARDSALAGDVEQF

j_call: TRBJ2-1
v_call: TRBV9
cdr3_aa: ASASGGTNEQF

j_call: TRBJ2-5
v_call: TRBV6-1
cdr3_aa: ASSEGHKTSYQETQY

j_call: TRBJ2-1
v_call: TRBV15
cdr3_aa: ATSRDLGLAGGEQF

j_call: TRBJ2-6
v_call: TRBV27
cdr3_aa: ASSLSPPGLSGANVLT

j_call: TRBJ1-5
v_call: TRBV6-1
cdr3_aa: ASSVGGSQPQH

j_call: TRBJ1-1
v_call: TRBV2
cdr3_aa: AVKGQVNTEAF

j_call: TRBJ2-1
v_call: TRBV12-3/TRBV12-4
cdr3_aa: ASSPGLGSNEQF

j_call: TRBJ2-3
v_call: TRBV29-1
cdr3_aa: SVEPGQGSTDTQY

j_call: TRBJ1-5
v_call: TRBV20-1
cdr3_aa: SAPRGGLNQPQH

j_call: TRBJ2-3
v_call: TRBV20-1
cdr3_aa: SALKTSTDTQY

j_call: TRBJ2-3
v_call: TRBV28
cdr3_aa: ASIQGAHTDTQY

j_call: TRBJ1-1
v_call: TRBV12-3/TRBV12-4
cdr3_aa: ASSFVVGRQPATTEAF